The next 7 T cell receptor beta chains were all read from a single sample in a study of regulatory T cells in long-lasting Graves disease. Combining iRepertoire HTBI primers with Arm-PCR of CDR3 regions, the authors built TCR beta libraries. A single record per CDR3 protein comes from TCRdb applying MiXCR to the multiplex PCR reads. The data hold some 330,000 distinct CDR3 sequences, with about 10% observed a single time. Time point described: newly diagnosed GD, antithyroid drugs for less than 3 months. PBMC-extracted RNA yielded the TCR library. These data were likewise used in another study, on T cells in Graves' hyperthyroidism and ophthalmopathy.

Source: peripheral blood mononuclear cells (PBMCs), taken at new diagnosis, from a patient treated with antithyroid drugs. These receptors were obtained from a woman younger than 35 with Graves disease.

The sample holds many counts of this clonotype. This rearrangement joins TRBV6-1 to TRBJ2-2, with D perhaps matching TRBD2 (6 bases). The CDR3 extends over 16 amino acids. Between the trimmed V and J ends, which lost 1 base and 5 bases, there was a span of 14 bases. Looked up from germline, CDR1 is MNHNS and CDR2 is SASEGT. The CDR3 bases are TGTGCCAGCAGTGAAGAGTTGGAGGGTCCAACCGGGGAGCTGTTTTTT. This translates into CASSEELEGPTGELFF.

This clonotype was counted ten times or more. The rearrangement links TRBV11-3 to TRBJ2-5; D is ambiguous. The germline CDR1 and CDR2 sequences are SGHNT and YENEEA. Trimming pared 3 bases from V and 0 bases from J, leaving 8 bases between. The CDR3 consists of 14 residues. The CDR3 protein is CASSLNVNQETQYF. Written as DNA, the CDR3 is TGTGCCAGCAGCTTGAACGTTAACCAAGAGACCCAGTACTTC.

This clonotype was detected ten times or more. The chain recombines TRBV2 with TRBJ1-5; D is possibly TRBD1 (5 bases). The germline CDR1 and CDR2 sequences are SNHLY and FYNNEI. V lost 2 bases, J lost 3 bases, and 11 bases lay in between. The CDR3 is 15 amino acids. CDR3 bases: TGTGCCAGCAGTGAAAGGGGTAGGGCCAATCAGCCCCAGCATTTT. Its translation: CASSERGRANQPQHF.

As to this clonotype: A read error may be the cause here, since a much bigger clone is one base away. The chain combines TRBV2 with TRBJ1-1; D may be TRBD1 (5 bases). V lost 6 bases to trimming and J lost 4 bases, with 12 bases between them. The CDR3 has 13 amino acids. The germline CDR1 and CDR2 sequences are SNHLY and FYNNEI. CDR3 sequence: CASRADSGTEAFF. The CDR3 coding sequence is TGTGCCAGCAGGGCTGACAGTGGCACTGAAGCTTTCTTT.

The chain carries TRBV13 and TRBJ2-1; the D is unclear. Deletions cut 5 bases from V and 4 bases from J, with 18 bases between. The CDR3 is 16 residues long. Germline assignment: CDR1 PRHDT and CDR2 FYEKMQ (reference sequence). CDR3 sequence (DNA): TGTGCCAGCAGCCCTCGACTTTCACCAGCATACAATGAGCAGTTCTTC. Its protein is CASSPRLSPAYNEQFF.

This clonotype was seen many times. The V and J genes are TRBV11-2 and TRBJ2-5; 11 bases are a match to TRBD2. J gave up 5 bases and V 0 bases, and 17 bases lay outside the gene matches. CDR3 length: 20 residues. The germline V gene has CDR1 SGHAT and CDR2 FQNNGV. This chain's CDR3 is CASSLDLSGTSGPGGETQYF. For the CDR3, the DNA is TGTGCCAGCAGCTTAGATTTATCCGGGACTAGCGGTCCGGGGGGGGAGACCCAGTACTTC.

J is TRBJ1-5 and V is TRBV29-1; tentatively, D is TRBD1 (5 bases). V gave up 5 bases and J gave up 2 bases, with 19 bases separating them. CDR3 length equals 16 residues. Germline loops: CDR1 SQVTM, CDR2 ANQGSEA. The CDR3 region has the DNA TGCAGCGTTCTCCTTCCCGGGACGCTCCGCAATCAGCCCCAGCATTTT. Translated, it gives CSVLLPGTLRNQPQHF.